These 23 T cell receptor beta chains came from one sample sequenced in a study of regulatory T cells in long-lasting Graves disease. The authors built TCR beta libraries using iRepertoire HTBI primers and Arm-PCR of CDR3 regions. TCRdb passed the multiplex PCR reads through MiXCR, listing each CDR3 protein once. The sample includes under 350,000 distinct CDR3 sequences, around a fifth seen only once; the top ten take around three fifths. Time point meaning: persistent/refractory GD, antithyroid drugs over 5 years with positive TRAb. PBMC RNA was the source of the TCR library. The sample in question was peripheral blood mononuclear cells (PBMCs), obtained when the disease was refractory, from a patient treated with antithyroid drugs. Receptors were obtained from a female donor with Graves disease.

This clonotype has at least ten counts. The rearrangement joins TRBV7-2 to TRBJ2-7; TRBD2 is a possible D gene (6 bases). The CDR3 has 14 residues. V lost 4 bases and J 0 bases, leaving 10 bases between the germline ends. Per germline, CDR1 SGHTA and CDR2 FQGNSA. CDR3 sequence reads: CASSSGTVSYEQYF. The CDR3 DNA reads as TGTGCCAGCAGCTCTGGGACTGTCTCCTACGAGCAGTACTTC. Complete variable domain (other parts from reference TRBV7-2 and TRBJ2-7): GAGVSQSPSNKVTEKGKDVELRCDPISGHTALYWYRQSLGQGLEFLIYFQGNSAPDKSGLPSDRFSAERTGGSVSTLTIQRTQQEDSAVYLCASSSGTVSYEQYFGPGTRLTVT.

The chain couples TRBV27 to TRBJ2-6; perhaps TRBD2 as D (6 bases). Trimming shortened V by 3 bases and J by 0 bases, and 21 bases separated the two germline ends. This CDR3 contains 20 residues. Germline CDR1 and CDR2: MNHEY and SMNVEV (reference sequence). The DNA for the CDR3 is TGTGCCAGCAGTTTCTCGGGACTTTATTCCAAAAGCTCTGGGGCCAACGTCCTGACTTTC. It encodes CASSFSGLYSKSSGANVLTF.

The chain's CDR3 is CASTITRGGGAFF. The CDR3 DNA reads as TGTGCCAGCACTATCACTCGGGGAGGTGGGGCTTTCTTT. The chain joins TRBV6-2 or TRBV6-3 to TRBJ1-1; no definite D call. The germline V gene has CDR1 MNHEY and CDR2 SVGEGT. The CDR3 extends over 13 amino acids. Trimming cost V 7 bases and J 11 bases, with 20 bases left between them.

The rearrangement joins TRBV6-9 to TRBJ1-2; D gene uncertain. From germline, CDR1 is MNHGY and CDR2 SVAAGI. The CDR3 has 15 amino acids. Trimming shortened V by 4 bases and J by 2 bases, and 14 bases separated the two germline ends. The CDR3 here is CASSSADLTNYGYTF. CDR3 DNA: TGTGCCAGCAGTTCGGCCGATCTGACGAACTATGGCTACACCTTC.

The chain is built from TRBV7-9 and TRBJ2-7; 9 bases are shared with TRBD1. V lost 4 bases to trimming and J lost 4 bases; unmatched junction nucleotides: 11. Germline CDR1 reads SEHNR; CDR2 reads FQNEAQ (reference sequence). This CDR3 contains 16 residues. Here the CDR3 reads CASSSLAGTGKYEQYF. CDR3 nucleotides: TGTGCCAGCAGCTCACTAGCCGGGACAGGGAAGTACGAGCAGTACTTC.

This clonotype was counted a few times. This chain joins TRBV29-1 and TRBJ1-1; D is ambiguous. CDR1 and CDR2 from the germline V gene are SQVTM and ANQGSEA. This CDR3 has 12 residues. V dropped 6 bases and J dropped 5 bases, with 13 bases sitting between them. This CDR3 is CSVTWVGTEAFF. CDR3 bases: TGCAGCGTGACCTGGGTGGGGACTGAAGCTTTCTTT. The whole variable domain, filled in from reference TRBV29-1 and TRBJ1-1, reads SAVISQKPSRDICQRGTSLTIQCQVDSQVTMMFWYRQQPGQSLTLIATANQGSEATYESGFVIDKFPISRPNLTFSTLTVSNMSPEDSSIYLCSVTWVGTEAFFGQGTRLTVV.

This chain links TRBV7-9 with TRBJ2-1; D gene unclear. The length of the CDR3 is 13 residues. The germline gives CDR1 SEHNR, CDR2 FQNEAQ (reference sequence). V shed 6 bases and J shed 4 bases, with 10 bases lying between them. The DNA for the CDR3 is TGTGCCAGCAGGTCCCTGGATTACAATGAGCAGTTCTTC. Its translation: CASRSLDYNEQFF.

In its sample, this clonotype was seen a few times. The chain links TRBV12-3 or TRBV12-4 to TRBJ2-3; D not certain. V was pared by 7 bases and J by 2 bases, with 10 bases between. The CDR3 spans 13 residues. CDR3: CASNKGLTDTQYF. CDR3 nucleotide sequence: TGTGCCAGCAACAAGGGTCTCACAGATACGCAGTATTTT.

This clonotype occurred many times. The chain is built from TRBV2 and TRBJ2-2, with D perhaps matching TRBD2 (6 bases). This CDR3 has 16 residues. Germline CDR1 and CDR2: SNHLY and FYNNEI. Trimming cost V 7 bases and J 0 bases, with 15 bases left between them. CDR3 DNA: TGTGCCAGCACCTCGGGAGCGGGTGCGAACACCGGGGAGCTGTTTTTT. It translates to CASTSGAGANTGELFF.

The chain has TRBV10-3 and TRBJ1-5; D call uncertain. The CDR3 runs to 16 residues. Germline values: CDR1 ENHRY, CDR2 SYGVKD. V gave up 3 bases and J gave up 7 bases, with 19 bases separating them. Written as DNA, the CDR3 is TGTGCCATCAGTGACGACCGGTTTCAATTAATACAGCCCCAGCATTTT. Its translation: CAISDDRFQLIQPQHF.

The chain is built from TRBV28 and TRBJ2-3, with 9 bases that match TRBD1. The CDR3 has 15 amino acids. Germline V gives CDR1 MDHEN, CDR2 SYDVKM. With 7 bases clipped from V and 3 bases from J, the junction kept 8 bases outside the gene matches. The CDR3 loop reads CASNPGTGMTDTQYF. As DNA, the CDR3 is TGTGCCAGCAACCCCGGGACAGGGATGACAGATACGCAGTATTTT.

This clonotype was counted ten times or more. The chain links TRBV27 to TRBJ2-7; 10 bases align to TRBD2. V trimming: 5 bases; J trimming: 5 bases; junction bases outside the gene matches: 12. Germline lookup yields CDR1 MNHEY and CDR2 SMNVEV (reference sequence). The CDR3 is 16 residues long. CDR3 sequence: CASSPSGGLAGDEQYF. The CDR3 region has the DNA TGTGCCAGCAGTCCCAGCGGGGGGCTAGCGGGAGACGAGCAGTACTTC.

This clonotype came up a few times. Here the CDR3 reads CSARATGNSPYEQYF. In nucleotides, the CDR3 is TGCAGTGCTAGGGCGACAGGGAACTCTCCCTACGAGCAGTACTTC. V is TRBV20-1 and J is TRBJ2-7; 7 positions match TRBD1. Germline V gives CDR1 DFQATT, CDR2 SNEGSKA (reference sequence). The CDR3 totals 15 residues. V lost 3 bases, J lost 2 bases, and 10 bases stayed unmatched.

The rearrangement uses TRBV6-5 and TRBJ2-7; unclear D gene. CDR3 length: 15 amino acids. Trimming left V 2 bases short and J 2 bases short, with 13 bases between. Per the germline V gene, CDR1 is MNHEY and CDR2 is SVGAGI. The CDR3 spells CASSYGSSTTYEQYF. The CDR3 nucleotides read TGTGCCAGCAGTTACGGCTCTTCTACAACCTACGAGCAGTACTTC.

In its sample, this clonotype was seen a few times. The chain employs TRBV6-2 or TRBV6-3 and TRBJ1-5; D gene ambiguous. Looked up from germline, CDR1 is MNHEY and CDR2 is SVGEGT. The CDR3 is 15 residues long. Between the trimmed V and J ends, which lost 2 bases and 4 bases, there was a span of 12 bases. The CDR3 nucleotides are TGTGCCAGCAGTTACAGGGCCCCCAATAATCAGCCCCAGCATTTT. Its translation: CASSYRAPNNQPQHF.

This rearrangement joins TRBV4-3 to TRBJ2-2; D unclear. V gave up 0 bases and J gave up 4 bases, with 9 bases separating them. The CDR3 length is 15 residues. Germline assignment: CDR1 LGHNA and CDR2 YSLEER. In DNA form, the CDR3 reads TGCGCCAGCAGCCAAGATTGGGCCCGCACCGGGGAGCTGTTTTTT. Translating gives CASSQDWARTGELFF.

This clonotype showed up just a few times. The chain uses TRBV6-5 and TRBJ1-1; the match to TRBD1 covers 9 bases. Germline V CDR1 and CDR2: MNHEY, SVGAGI. This CDR3 has 16 residues. The trim removed 2 bases at V and 6 bases at J, leaving 10 bases unmatched. The CDR3 bases are TGTGCCAGCAGTTACACCCGGGACAGGGTATATGCTGAAGCTTTCTTT. It codes for CASSYTRDRVYAEAFF.

The sample holds many counts of this clonotype. J is TRBJ1-1 and V is TRBV6-2 or TRBV6-3, with D unresolved. The CDR3 totals 14 residues. Germline loops: CDR1 MNHEY, CDR2 SVGEGT. V was trimmed by 5 bases and J by 5 bases, leaving 15 bases between them. The CDR3 bases are TGTGCCAGCAGTGAACAGAGGGATGGAACTGAAGCTTTCTTT. This translates into CASSEQRDGTEAFF.

This clonotype was counted ten times or more. The chain employs TRBV6-1 and TRBJ1-2; D is ambiguous. Looked up from germline, CDR1 is MNHNS and CDR2 is SASEGT. CDR3 size: 12 residues. V lost 2 bases and J lost 12, with 13 bases in between. The CDR3 DNA sequence: TGTGCCAGCAGTGAACCGGACCGCCGGGACACCTTC. This encodes CASSEPDRRDTF.

The gene calls are TRBV2 and TRBJ2-2; 12 nucleotides line up with TRBD2. The germline gives CDR1 SNHLY, CDR2 FYNNEI. The CDR3 extends over 20 amino acids. Trimming at V came to 7 bases and at J to 6 bases, leaving 21 bases not matched to a gene. This CDR3 is CASNLLPSGRAIRLAGELFF. CDR3 sequence (DNA): TGTGCCAGCAACTTACTTCCTAGCGGGAGGGCCATCCGATTAGCCGGGGAGCTGTTTTTT.

The rearrangement joins TRBV2 to TRBJ1-1; 11 nucleotides agree with TRBD1. Germline V CDR1 and CDR2: SNHLY, FYNNEI. CDR3 length: 15 residues. V lost 7 bases to trimming and J lost 5 bases; unmatched junction nucleotides: 9. CDR3 sequence (DNA): TGTGCCAGCACTTCCGGGACAGGGGGATTGACTGAAGCTTTCTTT. Protein sequence: CASTSGTGGLTEAFF.

This clonotype was seen repeatedly, ten times or more. The rearrangement uses TRBV28 and TRBJ2-7; D possibly corresponds to TRBD1 (8 bases). The V gene lost 6 bases and the J gene lost 0 bases, with 15 bases spanning the gap. The CDR3 covers 15 residues. Looked up from germline, CDR1 is MDHEN and CDR2 is SYDVKM. For the CDR3, the DNA is TGTGCCAGCAGCAGGGGGCGGACTAGCTCCTACGAGCAGTACTTC. It codes for CASSRGRTSSYEQYF.

The chain recombines TRBV7-2 with TRBJ1-2; possible D gene TRBD1, 6 bases. The CDR3 runs 13 residues. V gave up 5 bases and J gave up 4 bases, with 11 bases separating them. CDR1 is SGHTA, CDR2 FQGNSA, per germline. DNA for the CDR3: TGTGCCAGCAGCAGGACAGCCACCTATGGCTACACCTTC. Amino acids: CASSRTATYGYTF. Based on the CDR3 plus reference TRBV7-2 and TRBJ1-2, the full variable domain is GAGVSQSPSNKVTEKGKDVELRCDPISGHTALYWYRQSLGQGLEFLIYFQGNSAPDKSGLPSDRFSAERTGGSVSTLTIQRTQQEDSAVYLCASSRTATYGYTFGSGTRLTVV.